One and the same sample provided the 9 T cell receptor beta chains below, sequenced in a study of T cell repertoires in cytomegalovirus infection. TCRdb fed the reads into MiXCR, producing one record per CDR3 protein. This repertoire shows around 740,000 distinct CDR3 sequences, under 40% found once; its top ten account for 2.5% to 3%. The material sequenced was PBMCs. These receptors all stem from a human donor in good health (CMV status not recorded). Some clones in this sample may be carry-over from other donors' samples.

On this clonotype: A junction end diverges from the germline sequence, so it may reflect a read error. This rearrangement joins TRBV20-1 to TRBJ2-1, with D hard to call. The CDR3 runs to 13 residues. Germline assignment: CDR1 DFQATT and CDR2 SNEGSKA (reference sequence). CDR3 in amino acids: CSVRPISYNKQFF. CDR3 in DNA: TGCAGTGTCCGGCCCATCTCCTACAATAAGCAGTTCTTC.

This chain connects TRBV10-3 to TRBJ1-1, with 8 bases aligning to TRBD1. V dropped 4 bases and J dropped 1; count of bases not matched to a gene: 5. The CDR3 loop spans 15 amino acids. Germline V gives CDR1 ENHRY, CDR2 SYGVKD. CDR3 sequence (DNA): TGTGCCATCAGTGCCGACAGGGGAAGGAACACTGAAGCTTTCTTT. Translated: CAISADRGRNTEAFF.

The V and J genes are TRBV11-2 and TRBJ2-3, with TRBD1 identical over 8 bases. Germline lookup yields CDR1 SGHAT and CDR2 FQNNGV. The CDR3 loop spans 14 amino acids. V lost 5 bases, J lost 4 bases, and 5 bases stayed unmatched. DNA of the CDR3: TGTGCCAGCAGCCCGACAGGGGATCCAGATACGCAGTATTTT. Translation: CASSPTGDPDTQYF.

The CDR3 region is CASSYIPGTQHVNTEAFF. CDR3 coding DNA: TGTGCCAGCAGTTATATTCCCGGGACACAGCATGTGAACACTGAAGCTTTCTTT. The chain joins TRBV6-2 or TRBV6-3 to TRBJ1-1, with a weak D call TRBD1 (6 bases). The CDR3 spans 18 residues. Germline assignment: CDR1 MNHEY and CDR2 SVGEGT. V dropped 3 bases and J dropped 0 bases, with 20 bases sitting between them.

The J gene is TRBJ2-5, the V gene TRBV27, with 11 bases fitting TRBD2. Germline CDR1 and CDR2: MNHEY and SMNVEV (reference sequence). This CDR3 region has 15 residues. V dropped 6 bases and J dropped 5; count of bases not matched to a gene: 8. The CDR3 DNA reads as TGTGCCAGCAGCCGACTAGCGGGGAGGGGGGAGACCCAGTACTTC. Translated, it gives CASSRLAGRGETQYF.

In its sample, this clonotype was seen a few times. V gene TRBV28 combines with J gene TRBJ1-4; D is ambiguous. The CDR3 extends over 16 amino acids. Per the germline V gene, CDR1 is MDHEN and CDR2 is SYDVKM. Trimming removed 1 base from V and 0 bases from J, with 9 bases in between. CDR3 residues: CASSLLRIATNEKLFF. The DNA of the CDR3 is TGTGCCAGCAGTTTATTAAGAATCGCAACTAATGAAAAACTGTTTTTT.

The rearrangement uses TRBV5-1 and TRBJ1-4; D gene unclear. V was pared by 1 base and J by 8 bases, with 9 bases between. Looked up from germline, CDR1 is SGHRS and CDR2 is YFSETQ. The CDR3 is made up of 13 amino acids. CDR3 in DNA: TGCGCCAGCAGCTTGAATGATCGAGAAAAACTGTTTTTT. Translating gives CASSLNDREKLFF.

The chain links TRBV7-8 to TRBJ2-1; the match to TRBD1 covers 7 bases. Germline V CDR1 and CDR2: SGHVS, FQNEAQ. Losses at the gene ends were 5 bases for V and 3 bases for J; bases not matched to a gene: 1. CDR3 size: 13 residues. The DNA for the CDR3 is TGTGCCAGCAGCGGACAGGTCTACAATGAGCAGTTCTTC. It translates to CASSGQVYNEQFF. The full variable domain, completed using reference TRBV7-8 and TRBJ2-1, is GAGVSQSPRYKVAKRGQDVALRCDPISGHVSLFWYQQALGQGPEFLTYFQNEAQLDKSGLPSDRFFAERPEGSVSTLKIQRTQQEDSAVYLCASSGQVYNEQFFGPGTRLTVL.

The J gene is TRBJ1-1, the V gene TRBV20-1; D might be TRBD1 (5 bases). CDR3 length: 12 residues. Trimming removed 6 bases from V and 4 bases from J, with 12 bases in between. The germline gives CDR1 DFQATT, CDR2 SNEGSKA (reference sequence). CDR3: CSASGPLTEAFF. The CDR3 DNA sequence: TGCAGTGCCTCGGGACCGCTCACTGAAGCTTTCTTT.